This T cell receptor beta chain was profiled in a study of identical twins. The CDR3 sequence is 14 residues long. Germline V gene lookup returns CDR1 SNHLY and CDR2 FYNNEI. Trimming stripped 4 bases from V and 11 bases from J, with 20 bases between. TCRdb independently ran MiXCR on the 5' RACE reads; one entry per CDR3 protein. Of about 1.7 million distinct CDR3 sequences listed, 32% were seen once; the top ten hold 0.27%. This TCR came from a newborn girl in good health. The chain recombines TRBV2 with TRBJ2-5; D ambiguous. Input material: cord blood. DNA for the CDR3: TGTGCCAGCAGTGGGCATACCTTCTACAATGAGCAGTACTTC. Translation gives CASSGHTFYNEQYF.